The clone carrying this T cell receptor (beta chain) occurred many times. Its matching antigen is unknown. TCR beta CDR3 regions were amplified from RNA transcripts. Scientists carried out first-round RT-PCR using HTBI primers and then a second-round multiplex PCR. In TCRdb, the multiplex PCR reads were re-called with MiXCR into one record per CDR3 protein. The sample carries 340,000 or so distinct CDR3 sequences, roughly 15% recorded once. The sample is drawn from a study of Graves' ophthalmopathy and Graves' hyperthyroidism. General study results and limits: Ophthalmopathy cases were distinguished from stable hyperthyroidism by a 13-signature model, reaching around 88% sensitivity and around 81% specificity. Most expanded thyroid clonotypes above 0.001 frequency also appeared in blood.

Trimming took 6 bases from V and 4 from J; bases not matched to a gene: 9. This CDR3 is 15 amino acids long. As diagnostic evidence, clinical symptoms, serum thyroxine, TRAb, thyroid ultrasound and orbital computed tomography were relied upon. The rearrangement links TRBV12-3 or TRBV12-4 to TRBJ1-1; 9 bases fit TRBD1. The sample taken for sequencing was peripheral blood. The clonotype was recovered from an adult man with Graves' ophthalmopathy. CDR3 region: CASSYRGQGFTEAFF. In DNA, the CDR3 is TGTGCCAGCAGCTACCGAGGACAGGGGTTCACTGAAGCTTTCTTT.